This T cell receptor (beta chain) was found in a study of blood T cell repertoires in COVID-19. The wider study: There were acute and convalescent COVID-19 samples, and they came from the United States, Italy and Spain.

Germline lookup yields CDR1 SGDLS and CDR2 YYNGEE. The CDR3 spans 14 residues. The V gene lost 0 bases and the J gene lost 4 bases, with 10 bases spanning the gap. Participants reported their clinical history, and cohort assignment relied on those reports. As handled by the study authors: Counts of nucleated cells, estimated from reference gene primer amplification, were obtained. Method: immunoSEQ multiplex PCR; TCRdb's copy keeps in-frame clones and lacks some. V and J calls and clone size come straight from that table; D and trimming were deduced from the DNA. Among around 190,000 clones listed, roughly 89% were seen once.

The source material was PBMCs or T cells enriched from blood (not recorded which). The chain links TRBV9 to TRBJ1-2; D is unresolved. The source is a man in his late teens or twenties with acute COVID-19. CDR3 DNA: TGTGCCAGCAGCGTAGCAGAGGGCGGCTATGGCTACACCTTC. It is translated as CASSVAEGGYGYTF.